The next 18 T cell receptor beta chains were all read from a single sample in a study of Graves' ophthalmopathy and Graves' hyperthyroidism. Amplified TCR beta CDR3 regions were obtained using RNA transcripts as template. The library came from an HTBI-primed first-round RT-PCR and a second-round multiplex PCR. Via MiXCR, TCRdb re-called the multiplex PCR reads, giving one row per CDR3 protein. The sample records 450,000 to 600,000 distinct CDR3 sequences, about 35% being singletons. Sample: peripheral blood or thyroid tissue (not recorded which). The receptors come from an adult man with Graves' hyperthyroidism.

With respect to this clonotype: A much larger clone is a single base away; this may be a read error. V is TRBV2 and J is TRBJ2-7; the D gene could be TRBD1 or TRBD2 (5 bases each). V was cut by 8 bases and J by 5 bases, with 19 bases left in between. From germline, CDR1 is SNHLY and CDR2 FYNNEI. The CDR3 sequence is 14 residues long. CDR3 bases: TGTGCCAGCCGGGGCGAACCTCTGGCAAACGAGCAGTACTTC. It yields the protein CASRGEPLANEQYF.

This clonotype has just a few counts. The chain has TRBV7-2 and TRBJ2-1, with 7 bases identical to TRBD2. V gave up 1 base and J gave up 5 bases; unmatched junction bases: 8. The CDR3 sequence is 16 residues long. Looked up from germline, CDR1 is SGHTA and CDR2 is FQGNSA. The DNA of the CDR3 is TGTGCCAGCAGCTTAGTGATGCGGACTAGAAACAATGAGCAGTTCTTC. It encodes CASSLVMRTRNNEQFF.

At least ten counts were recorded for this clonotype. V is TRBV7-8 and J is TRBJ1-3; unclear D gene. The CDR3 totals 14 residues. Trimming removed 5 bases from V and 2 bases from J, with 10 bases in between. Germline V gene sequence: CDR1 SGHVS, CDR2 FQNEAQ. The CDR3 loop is CASSQSLAGNTIYF. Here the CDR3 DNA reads TGTGCCAGCAGCCAGTCTCTAGCTGGAAACACCATATATTTT.

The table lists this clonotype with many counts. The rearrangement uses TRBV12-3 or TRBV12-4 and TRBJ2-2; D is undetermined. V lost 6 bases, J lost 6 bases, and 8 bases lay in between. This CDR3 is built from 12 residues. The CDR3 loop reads CASSNGPGELFF. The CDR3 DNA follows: TGTGCCAGCAGCAACGGGCCCGGGGAGCTGTTTTTT.

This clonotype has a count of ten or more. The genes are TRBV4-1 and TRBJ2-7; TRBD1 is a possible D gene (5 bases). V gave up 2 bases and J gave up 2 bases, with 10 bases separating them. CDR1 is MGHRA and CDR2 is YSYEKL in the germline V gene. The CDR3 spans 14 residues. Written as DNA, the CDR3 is TGCGCCAGCAGCCAATCTCACAGGCCCTACGAGCAGTACTTC. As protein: CASSQSHRPYEQYF.

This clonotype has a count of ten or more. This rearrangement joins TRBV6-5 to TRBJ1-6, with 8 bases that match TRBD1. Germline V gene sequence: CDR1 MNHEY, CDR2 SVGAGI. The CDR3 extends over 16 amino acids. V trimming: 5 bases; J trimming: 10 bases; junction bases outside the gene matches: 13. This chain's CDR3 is CASSRSRTGSESPLHF. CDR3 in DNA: TGTGCCAGCAGTCGCTCGAGGACAGGGAGTGAATCACCCCTCCACTTT.

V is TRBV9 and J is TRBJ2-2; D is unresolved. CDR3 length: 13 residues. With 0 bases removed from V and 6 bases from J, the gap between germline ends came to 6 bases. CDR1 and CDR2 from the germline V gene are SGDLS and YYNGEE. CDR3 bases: TGTGCCAGCAGCGTAGTCCAGGCCGGGGAGCTGTTTTTT. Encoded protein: CASSVVQAGELFF. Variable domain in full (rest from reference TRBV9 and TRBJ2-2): DSGVTQTPKHLITATGQRVTLRCSPRSGDLSVYWYQQSLDQGLQFLIQYYNGEERAKGNILERFSAQQFPDLHSELNLSSLELGDSALYFCASSVVQAGELFFGEGSRLTVL.

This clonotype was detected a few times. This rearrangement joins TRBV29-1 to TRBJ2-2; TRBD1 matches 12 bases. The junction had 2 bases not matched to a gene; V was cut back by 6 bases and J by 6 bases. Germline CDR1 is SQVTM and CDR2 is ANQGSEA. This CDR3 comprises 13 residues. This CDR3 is CSVGTGGSGELFF. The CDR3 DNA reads TGCAGCGTCGGGACAGGGGGCTCCGGGGAGCTGTTTTTT.

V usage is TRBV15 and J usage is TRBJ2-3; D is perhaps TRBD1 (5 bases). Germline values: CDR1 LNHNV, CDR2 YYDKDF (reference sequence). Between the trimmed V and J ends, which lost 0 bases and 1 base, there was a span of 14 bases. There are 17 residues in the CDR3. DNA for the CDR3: TGTGCCACCAGCAGAGATACAGGCTCATCTGGCACAGATACGCAGTATTTT. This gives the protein CATSRDTGSSGTDTQYF.

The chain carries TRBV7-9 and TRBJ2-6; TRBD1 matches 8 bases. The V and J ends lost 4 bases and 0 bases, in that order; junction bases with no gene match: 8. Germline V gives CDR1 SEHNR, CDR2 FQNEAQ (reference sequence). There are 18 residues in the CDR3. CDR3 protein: CASSSGQGDLSGANVLTF. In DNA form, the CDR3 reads TGTGCCAGCAGCTCAGGACAGGGAGACCTCTCTGGGGCCAACGTCCTGACTTTC.

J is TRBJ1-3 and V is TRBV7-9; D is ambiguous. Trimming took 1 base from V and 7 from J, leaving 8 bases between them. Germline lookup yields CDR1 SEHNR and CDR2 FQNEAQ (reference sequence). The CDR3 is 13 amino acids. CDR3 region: CASSLGVENTIYF. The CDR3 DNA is TGTGCCAGCAGCTTAGGGGTAGAGAACACCATATATTTT.

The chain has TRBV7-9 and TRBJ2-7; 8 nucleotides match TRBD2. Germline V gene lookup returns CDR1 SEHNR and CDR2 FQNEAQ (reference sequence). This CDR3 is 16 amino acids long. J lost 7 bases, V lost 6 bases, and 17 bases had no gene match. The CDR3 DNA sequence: TGTGCCAGCAGTCCAGCAGGCGGGGGGACCGTCGATGAGCAGTACTTC. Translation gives CASSPAGGGTVDEQYF.

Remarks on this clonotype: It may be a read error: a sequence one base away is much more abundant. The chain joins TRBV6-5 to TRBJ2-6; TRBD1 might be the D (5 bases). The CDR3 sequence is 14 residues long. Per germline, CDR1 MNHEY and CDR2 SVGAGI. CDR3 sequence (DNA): TGTGCCAGCAGTTACTCGGGGCCCCTTGGCGTCCTGGCTTTC. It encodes CASSYSGPLGVLAF.

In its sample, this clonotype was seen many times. The CDR3 spells CASKGTANTGELFF. CDR3 sequence (DNA): TGCGCCAGCAAGGGGACGGCGAACACCGGGGAGCTGTTTTTT. This chain links TRBV10-2 with TRBJ2-2, with D perhaps TRBD1 or TRBD2 (5 bases each). This CDR3 is 14 amino acids long. CDR1 and CDR2 (germline): WSHSY, SAAADI. V lost 7 bases to trimming and J lost 0 bases, with 9 bases between them.

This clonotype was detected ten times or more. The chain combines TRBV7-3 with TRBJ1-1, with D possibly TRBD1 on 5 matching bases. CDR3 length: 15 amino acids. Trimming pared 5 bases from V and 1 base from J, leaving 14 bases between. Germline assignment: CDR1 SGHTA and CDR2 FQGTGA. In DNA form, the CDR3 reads TGTGCCAGCAGCCCACGGGGGGGAGGGAACACTGAAGCTTTCTTT. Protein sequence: CASSPRGGGNTEAFF.

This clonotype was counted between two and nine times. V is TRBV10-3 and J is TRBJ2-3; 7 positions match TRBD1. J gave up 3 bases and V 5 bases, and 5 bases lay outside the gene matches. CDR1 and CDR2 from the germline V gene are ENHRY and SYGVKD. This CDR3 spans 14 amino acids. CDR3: CAISFGRGTDTQYF. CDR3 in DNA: TGTGCCATCAGTTTTGGCAGGGGGACAGATACGCAGTATTTT.

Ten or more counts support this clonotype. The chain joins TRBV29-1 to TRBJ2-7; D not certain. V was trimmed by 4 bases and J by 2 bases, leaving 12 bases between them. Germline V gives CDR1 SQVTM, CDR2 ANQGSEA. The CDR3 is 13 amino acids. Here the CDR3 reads CSVAGGWAYEQYF. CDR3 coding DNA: TGCAGCGTTGCAGGTGGGTGGGCCTACGAGCAGTACTTC.

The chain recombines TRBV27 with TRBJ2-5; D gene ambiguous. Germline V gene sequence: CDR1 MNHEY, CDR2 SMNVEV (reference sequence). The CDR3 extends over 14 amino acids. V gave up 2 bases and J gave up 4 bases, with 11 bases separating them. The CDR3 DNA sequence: TGTGCCAGCAGTTTAGGTTTTTTGGTAGAGACCCAGTACTTC. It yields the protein CASSLGFLVETQYF.